This T cell receptor (beta chain) was obtained from a study of response to subunit inactivated influenza vaccine. General study results and limits: Authors proposed each seasonal influenza vaccination draws in few new T cells.

The CDR3 sequence is 13 residues long. V lost 2 bases to trimming and J lost 4 bases, with 8 bases between them. Points on this clonotype: Its antigen is not known.

One entry per CDR3 protein results from TCRdb running MiXCR on the RT-PCR reads. The sample shows 650,000 to 800,000 distinct CDR3 sequences, around 13% of them seen only once. The chain carries TRBV12-3 or TRBV12-4 and TRBJ2-5; D is unclear. Specimen: PBMCs from blood, collected 14 to 15 days before vaccination. The clonotype originates from a man in his forties or fifties who received an inactivated influenza vaccine. The CDR3 DNA follows: TGTGCCAGCAGTTTACATGGGCGAGAGACCCAGTACTTC. Encoded protein: CASSLHGRETQYF.